A single TCR beta chain is shown here with its context. This clonotype was seen more than once but under ten times. The antigen this receptor binds is unknown. The record has no base qualities; no much larger clone is one base away. The V and J ends are trimmed by 0 bases and 7 bases, leaving 9 bases between them. The CDR1 and CDR2 encoded by the germline V gene (reference sequence) are LGHDT and YNNKEL. Counted from cysteine to phenylalanine, this CDR3 has 13 amino acids. Left in the record is the CDR3 DNA by itself, 39 bases read in frame from the first base. Library construction relied on 5' RACE. Data came from a NextSeq 500. The TCR library protocol attached unique molecular identifiers to individual cDNA molecules to correct for sequencing error and PCR bias. Both TCR alpha and beta chains were sequenced, and tight co-correlation was observed between alpha and beta sequence abundances in each sample. Per the original workflow: V gene, J gene and CDR3 annotation of TCR sequences was performed with Decombinator V4. Expanded TCRs were defined as changing significantly between any two time points under a Poisson model with p below 0.0001. TCR abundances were normalised to the total number of TCRs sequenced in each sample and reported as counts per million. TRAV1-2 paired with TRAJ12, TRAJ20 or TRAJ33 defined MAIT TCRs, while TRAV10 paired with TRAJ18 defined iNKT TCRs. VDJdb, accessed 1 November 2021, was searched for CMV, EBV and SARS-CoV-2 annotated TCRs, with TCRs annotated for multiple antigens excluded. The public reads were reanalyzed by TCRdb: fastp trimming at Q25, MiXCR alignment, in-frame beta chains only. Under each unique CDR3 protein, matching rows form one entry showing the most common genes and DNA. The V and J calls follow TCRdb's processing rather than the paper's. This sample gives tens of thousands of distinct CDR3 sequences in total; roughly a tenth of them show up just once. The ten largest clones add up to roughly 6% of the sample.

The study was a case-control design nested within a healthcare worker cohort in London, UK, with weekly nasopharyngeal swab PCR tests and blood sampling. Healthcare workers were recruited during the week of the UK lockdown, between 23 and 31 March 2020, and followed weekly for up to about 15 weeks. This sample is part of a study of early T cells in non-severe SARS-CoV-2 infection listed by TCRdb under 2021. Regarding the research as a whole: Bulk RNA from unsorted whole blood was used for TCR sequencing, so alpha and beta chains could not be paired.

The paper as a whole reports these results and caveats: VDJdb matching was skewed toward anti-spike CD8 responses and likely underestimated virus-specific expansions, missing private and CD4 specificities.

The material sequenced was whole blood. The sequence came from an adult who was a healthcare worker with PCR-confirmed SARS-CoV-2 infection or an uninfected control (not recorded which). The rearrangement combines TRBV3-1 with TRBJ1-2; no confident D gene assignment can be made. The base sequence is TGTGCCAGCAGCCAAGACAGGATAAGTGGCTACACCTTC. It is translated as CASSQDRISGYTF.